This T cell receptor (beta chain) was retrieved from a study of blood T cells in healthy people across ages. Alongside a J-beta primer mix, a sample-barcoded 5' primer served in a second PCR lasting 7 to 11 cycles. TCRdb passed the 5' RACE reads through MiXCR, listing each CDR3 protein once. The sample includes 550,000 to 650,000 distinct CDR3 sequences, approximately 30% seen only once; the top ten take around a sixth. The study recruited healthy Caucasian donors from Russia who were aged about 6 to 95. About this clonotype itself: A much larger clone sits a single nucleotide away, making a read error possible.

The CDR3 extends over 15 amino acids. V dropped 4 bases and J dropped 6; count of bases not matched to a gene: 10. Germline V gene data show CDR1 as LGHDT and CDR2 as YNNKEL (reference sequence). The sample taken for sequencing was blood. The source of this sequence is a woman aged 80 or older in good health. V usage is TRBV3-1 and J usage is TRBJ2-3; TRBD2 agrees at 7 bases. The DNA for the CDR3 is TGTGCCAGCAGCCTCAACGGACTAGGCAGGGATACGCAGTATTTT. Amino acid sequence: CASSLNGLGRDTQYF.